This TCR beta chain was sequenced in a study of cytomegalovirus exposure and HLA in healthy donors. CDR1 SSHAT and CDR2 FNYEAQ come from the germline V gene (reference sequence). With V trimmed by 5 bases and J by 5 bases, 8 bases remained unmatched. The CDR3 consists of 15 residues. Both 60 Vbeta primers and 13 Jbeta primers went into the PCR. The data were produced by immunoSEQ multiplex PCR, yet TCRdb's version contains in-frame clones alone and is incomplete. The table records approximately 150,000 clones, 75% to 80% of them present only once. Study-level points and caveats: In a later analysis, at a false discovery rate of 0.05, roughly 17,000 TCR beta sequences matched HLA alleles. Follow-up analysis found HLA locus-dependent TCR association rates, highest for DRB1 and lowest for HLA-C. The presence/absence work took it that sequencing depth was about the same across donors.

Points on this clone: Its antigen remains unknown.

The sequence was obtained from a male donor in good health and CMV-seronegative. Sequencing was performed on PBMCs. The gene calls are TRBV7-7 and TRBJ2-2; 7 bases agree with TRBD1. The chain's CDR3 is CASSLGRGRTGELFF. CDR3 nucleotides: TGTGCCAGCAGCCTAGGCAGGGGGAGAACCGGGGAGCTGTTTTTT.